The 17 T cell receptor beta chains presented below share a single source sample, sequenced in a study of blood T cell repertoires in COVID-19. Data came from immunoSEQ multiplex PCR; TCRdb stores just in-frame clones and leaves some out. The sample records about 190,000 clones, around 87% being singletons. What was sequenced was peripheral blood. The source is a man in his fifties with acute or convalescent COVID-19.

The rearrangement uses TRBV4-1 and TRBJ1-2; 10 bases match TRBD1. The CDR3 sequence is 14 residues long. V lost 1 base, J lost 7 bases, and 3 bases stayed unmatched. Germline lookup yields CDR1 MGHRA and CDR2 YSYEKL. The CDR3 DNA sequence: TGCGCCAGCAGCCAAGCCGGGACAGGGGCTGGCTACACCTTC. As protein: CASSQAGTGAGYTF.

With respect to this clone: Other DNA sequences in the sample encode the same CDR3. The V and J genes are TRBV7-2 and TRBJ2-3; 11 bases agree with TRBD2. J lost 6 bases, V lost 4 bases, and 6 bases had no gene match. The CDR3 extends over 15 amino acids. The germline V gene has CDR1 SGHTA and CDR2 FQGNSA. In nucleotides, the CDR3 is TGTGCCAGCAGCTCTAGCGGGGGGCGAACCGATACGCAGTATTTT. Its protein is CASSSSGGRTDTQYF.

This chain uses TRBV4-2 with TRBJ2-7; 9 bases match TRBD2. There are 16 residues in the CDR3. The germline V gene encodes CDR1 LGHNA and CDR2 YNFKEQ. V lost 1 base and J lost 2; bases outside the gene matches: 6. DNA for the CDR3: TGTGCCAGCAGCCAAGGTCAGCGGGAGGTGCCCTACGAGCAGTACTTC. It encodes CASSQGQREVPYEQYF.

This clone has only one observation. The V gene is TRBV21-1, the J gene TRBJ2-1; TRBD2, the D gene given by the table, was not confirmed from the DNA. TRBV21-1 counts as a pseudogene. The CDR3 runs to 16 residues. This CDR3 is CASSKARIKSYNEQFF. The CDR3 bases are TGTGCCAGCAGCAAAGCGAGGATTAAGAGCTACAATGAGCAGTTCTTC.

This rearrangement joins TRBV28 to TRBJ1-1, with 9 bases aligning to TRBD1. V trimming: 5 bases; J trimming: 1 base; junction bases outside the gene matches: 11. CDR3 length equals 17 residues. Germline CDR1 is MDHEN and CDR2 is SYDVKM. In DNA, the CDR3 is TGTGCCAGCAGTGTAGGGACAGGGAAGAGGACGAACACTGAAGCTTTCTTT. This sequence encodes CASSVGTGKRTNTEAFF. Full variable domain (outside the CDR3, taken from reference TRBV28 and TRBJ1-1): DVKVTQSSRYLVKRTGEKVFLECVQDMDHENMFWYRQDPGLGLRLIYFSYDVKMKEKGDIPEGYSVSREKKERFSLILESASTNQTSMYLCASSVGTGKRTNTEAFFGQGTRLTVV.

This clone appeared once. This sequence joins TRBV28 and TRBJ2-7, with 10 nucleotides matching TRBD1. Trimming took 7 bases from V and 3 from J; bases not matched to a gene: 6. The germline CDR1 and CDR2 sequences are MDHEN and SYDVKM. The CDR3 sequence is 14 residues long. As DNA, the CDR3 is TGTGCCAGCACGGTGGGACAGGGGATCTACGAGCAGTACTTC. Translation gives CASTVGQGIYEQYF.

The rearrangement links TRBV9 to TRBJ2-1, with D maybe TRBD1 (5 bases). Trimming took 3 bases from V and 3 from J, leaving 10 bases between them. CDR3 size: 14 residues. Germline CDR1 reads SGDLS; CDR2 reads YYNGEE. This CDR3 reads CASSGGQVYNEQFF. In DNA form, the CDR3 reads TGTGCCAGCAGCGGGGGCCAAGTCTACAATGAGCAGTTCTTC.

CDR3 amino acids: CASSLPQGSNEQFF. CDR3 nucleotides: TGTGCCAGCAGCCTACCCCAGGGTTCCAATGAGCAGTTCTTC. This chain links TRBV6-6 with TRBJ2-1, with D maybe TRBD1 (5 bases). Trimming took off 6 bases at V and 6 bases at J, with 15 bases between the two ends. The CDR3 loop spans 14 amino acids. Germline CDR1 and CDR2: MNHNY and SVGAGI (reference sequence).

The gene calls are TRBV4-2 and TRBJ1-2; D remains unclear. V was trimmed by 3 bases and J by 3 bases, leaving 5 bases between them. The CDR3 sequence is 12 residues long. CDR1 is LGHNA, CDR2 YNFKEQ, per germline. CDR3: CASSQEDYGYTF. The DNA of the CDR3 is TGTGCCAGCAGCCAGGAGGACTATGGCTACACCTTC.

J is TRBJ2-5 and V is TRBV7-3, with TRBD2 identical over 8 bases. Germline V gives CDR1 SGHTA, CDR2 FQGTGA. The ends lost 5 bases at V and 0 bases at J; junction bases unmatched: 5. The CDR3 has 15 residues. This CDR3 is CASSPSGGYQETQYF. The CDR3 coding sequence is TGTGCCAGCAGCCCTTCGGGAGGGTACCAAGAGACCCAGTACTTC.

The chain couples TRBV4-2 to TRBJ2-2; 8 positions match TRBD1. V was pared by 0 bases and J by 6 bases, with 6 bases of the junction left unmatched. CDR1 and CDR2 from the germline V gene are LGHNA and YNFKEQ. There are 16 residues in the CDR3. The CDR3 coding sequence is TGTGCCAGCAGCCAAGATAGGACAGGGAAGGCCGGGGAGCTGTTTTTT. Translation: CASSQDRTGKAGELFF.

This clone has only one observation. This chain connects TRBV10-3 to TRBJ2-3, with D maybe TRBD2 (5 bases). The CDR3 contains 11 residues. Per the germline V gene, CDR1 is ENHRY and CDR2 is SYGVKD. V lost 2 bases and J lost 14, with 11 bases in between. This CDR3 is CAISEGLGGYF. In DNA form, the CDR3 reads TGTGCCATCAGTGAGGGGCTCGGAGGGTATTTT.

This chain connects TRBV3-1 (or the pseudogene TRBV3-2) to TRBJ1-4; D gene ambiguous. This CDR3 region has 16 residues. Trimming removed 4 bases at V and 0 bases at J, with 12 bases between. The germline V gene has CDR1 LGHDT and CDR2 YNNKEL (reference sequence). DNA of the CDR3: TGTGCCAGCAGCCCCCCTGGGCTTCCAACTAATGAAAAACTGTTTTTT. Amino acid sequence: CASSPPGLPTNEKLFF.

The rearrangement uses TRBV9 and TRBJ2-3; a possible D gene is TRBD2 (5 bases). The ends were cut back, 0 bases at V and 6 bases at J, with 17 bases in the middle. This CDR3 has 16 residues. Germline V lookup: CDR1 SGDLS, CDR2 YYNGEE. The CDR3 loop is CASSVEAARTADTQYF. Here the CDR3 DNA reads TGTGCCAGCAGCGTAGAAGCGGCTAGGACGGCTGATACGCAGTATTTT.

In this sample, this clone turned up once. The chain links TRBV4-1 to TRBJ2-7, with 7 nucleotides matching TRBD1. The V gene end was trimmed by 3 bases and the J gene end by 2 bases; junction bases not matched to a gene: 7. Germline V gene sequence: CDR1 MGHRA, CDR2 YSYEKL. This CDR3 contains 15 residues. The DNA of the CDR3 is TGCGCCAGCAGCCATCGGACAGGCTCGGCCTACGAGCAGTACTTC. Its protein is CASSHRTGSAYEQYF.

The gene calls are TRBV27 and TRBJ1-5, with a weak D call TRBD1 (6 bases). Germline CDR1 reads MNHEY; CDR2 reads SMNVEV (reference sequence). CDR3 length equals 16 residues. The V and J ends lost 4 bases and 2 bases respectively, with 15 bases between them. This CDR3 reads CASSSRQGNGNQPQHF. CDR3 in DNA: TGTGCCAGCAGTTCCCGTCAGGGGAATGGCAATCAGCCCCAGCATTTT.

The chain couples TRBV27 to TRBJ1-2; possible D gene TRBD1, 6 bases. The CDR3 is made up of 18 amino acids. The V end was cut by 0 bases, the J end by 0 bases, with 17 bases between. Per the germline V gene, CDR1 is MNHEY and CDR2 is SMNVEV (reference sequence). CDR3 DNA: TGTGCCAGCAGTTTATCGGCGGGGGCGACAGGAGCTAACTATGGCTACACCTTC. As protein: CASSLSAGATGANYGYTF.